This T cell receptor (beta chain) comes out of a study of CD8 T cells in ankylosing spondylitis. This CDR3 has 14 amino acids. Germline CDR1 and CDR2: KGHSH and LQKENI. V lost 2 bases, J lost 5 bases, and 4 bases stayed unmatched. The TCR beta libraries were generated through quantitative 5'-RACE incorporating molecular barcodes. TCRdb fed the 5' RACE reads into MiXCR, producing one record per CDR3 protein. Altogether about 310,000 distinct CDR3 sequences are present, less than 25% being singletons, with the ten largest covering around 3.2%. This clonotype appeared once. Antigen: not known. Study-level results: A motif of fewer than ten highly homologous TCR beta variants was seen as apparently characteristic of ankylosing spondylitis blood. Earlier literature documents some of the motif variants in reactive arthritis synovial fluid and blood. Significant enrichment of disease-linked clones was reported in matched ankylosing spondylitis synovial fluid.

The receptor comes from a female donor with ankylosing spondylitis or in good health (not recorded which). The sample was blood, either unsorted or a sorted T cell fraction (not recorded which). V and J are TRBV18 and TRBJ1-2, with TRBD1 matching 8 bases. CDR3 protein: CASSPTDRVYGYTF. CDR3 in DNA: TGTGCCAGCTCACCAACGGACAGGGTTTATGGCTACACCTTC.